Below are 2 T cell receptor beta chains sequenced from a single sample in a study of T-cell reconstitution after alpha-beta-depleted transplantation in children. As it was prepared, the TCRbeta library received unique molecular identifiers. TCRdb recomputed calls from the PCR reads with MiXCR, one row per CDR3 protein. Of hundreds of thousands of distinct CDR3 sequences in the sample, about 12% were seen once. The sequencing here drew on PBMCs, taken before TCRalphabeta/CD19-depleted stem cell transplant. Every receptor here comes from a girl aged 2 to 10 with congenital amegakaryocytic thrombocytopenia, due to receive a stem cell transplant.

This clonotype showed up just a few times. The chain joins TRBV2 to TRBJ1-1; D perhaps matches TRBD1 (5 bases). Germline V gene sequence: CDR1 SNHLY, CDR2 FYNNEI. Trimming left V 6 bases short and J 4 bases short, with 9 bases between. The CDR3 consists of 12 residues. DNA for the CDR3: TGTGCCAGCAGCGAGGACATCACTGAAGCTTTCTTT. It is translated as CASSEDITEAFF.

This clonotype was detected ten times or more. The V and J genes are TRBV12-3 or TRBV12-4 and TRBJ1-6; D uncertain. The CDR3 consists of 17 residues. The V end was cut by 4 bases, the J end by 9 bases, with 22 bases between. CDR3 protein: CASSSILDTFLGSPLHF. The DNA of the CDR3 is TGTGCCAGCAGTTCGATCCTCGACACATTCCTTGGTTCACCCCTCCACTTT.